This T cell receptor beta chain was profiled in a study of blood T cell repertoires in COVID-19 (dated by TCRdb to about 2020). Background on the whole study: The collaborator samples originated in the United States, Italy and Spain and spanned the acute and convalescent phases of COVID-19. The dataset comprised deeply sampled blood TCRbeta repertoires from subjects exposed to, actively infected with, or recovered from COVID-19. The material from the prospective study consisted of cDNA or gDNA derived from T cells, B-cell-depleted T cells, or PBMCs. The samples were drawn from two sources: the first 160 participants of the ongoing ImmuneRACE study, and over 950 subjects contributed by 6 global collaborators. Sample metadata almost always included a de-identified subject ID, COVID-19 status, age in years and sex. HLA class I and class II types, where available, came from metadata supplied by the sample provider rather than from assay-based typing. The repertoires were released in a freely available public database intended as a resource for research on the immune response to SARS-CoV-2. Summary of the overall study and its limitations: Clinical and demographic metadata were provided uncurated, with the amount varying by source and participant.

CDR1 and CDR2 were assigned from the germline V gene as SGHAT and FQNNGV. V is clipped by 5 bases and J by 2 bases, and the sequence between their germline boundaries is 4 bases long. Taken from cysteine to phenylalanine, the CDR3 has 12 residues. The kept DNA is CDR3 alone, 36 bases in frame from the first base. Notes on this clone: The clone's antigen remains unknown. The sample holds no much larger clone one base away, and base qualities are not on file.

Whole blood was collected in K2EDTA tubes by collaborating institutions according to the institutions' own protocols. For TCRbeta analysis, collaborators shipped samples in one of three forms: frozen whole blood, isolated PBMCs, or DNA extracted from either of those sample types. TCRbeta CDR3 regions were amplified from genomic DNA by means of the immunoSEQ Assay, a bias-controlled multiplex PCR. In the authors' own workflow: The number of nucleated cells in each sample was estimated from the amplification of reference gene primers within the assay. Sequence reads were collapsed and filtered to measure the absolute abundance of every unique TCRbeta CDR3 rearrangement. For each sample, productive Simpson clonality was calculated by taking the square root of Simpson's diversity index across productive rearrangements. In its TCRdb copy, this immuneACCESS table keeps in-frame sequences only and misses some clones. Where compared with another copy, unresolved V genes explain less than half of these, and the others have no known cause. That table gives V, J and clone size, and the DNA gave D and trimming. This sample holds approximately 190,000 clones; 75% to 85% were observed only once. The top ten clonotypes cover less than 7% of the sample.

This TCR came from a man aged 60 to 75 with acute or convalescent COVID-19. The sequence joins TRBV11-2 to TRBJ2-1, with no D gene named confidently. Sequenced: peripheral blood. The CDR3 region: CASSPTYNEQFF. The DNA is as follows: TGTGCCAGCAGCCCAACCTACAATGAGCAGTTCTTC. The entire variable domain, with the stretches around the CDR3 drawn from the reference TRBV11-2 and TRBJ2-1 proteins, is EAGVAQSPRYKIIEKRQSVAFWCNPISGHATLYWYQQILGQGPKLLIQFQNNGVVDDSQLPKDRFSAERLKGVDSTLKIQPAKLEDSAVYLCASSPTYNEQFFGPGTRLTVL.